What follows is one TCR beta chain and its context. Assay: immunoSEQ multiplex PCR; the TCRdb copy retains only in-frame clones and omits some. Here the sample spans about 1,800,000 clones, roughly 95% being singletons. Naive CD8 cells comprised CD45RO-negative, CCR7-positively selected cells, excluding terminally differentiated effector memory CD45RA+ cells. These data belong to a study of shared clonotypes between healthy human individuals. V lost 0 bases and J 4 bases, leaving 7 bases between the germline ends. The CDR3 extends over 15 amino acids. Germline values: CDR1 SGHTA, CDR2 FQGNSA. The chain carries TRBV7-2 and TRBJ2-6; D is uncertain. Material: naive CD8+ T cells sorted from blood. The receptor's source is a man younger than 35 in good health. DNA for the CDR3: TGTGCCAGCAGCTTAGCGGGGTTCGGGGCCAACGTCCTGACTTTC. Its translation is CASSLAGFGANVLTF.